This entry concerns a single T cell receptor beta chain. This record belongs to a study of shared clonotypes between healthy human individuals. Germline CDR1 SGHRS, CDR2 YFSETQ. The CDR3 extends over 14 amino acids. Trimming left V 4 bases short and J 4 bases short, with 13 bases between. Clones were sequenced by immunoSEQ multiplex PCR, and TCRdb holds only the in-frame ones, with some missing. The repertoire consists of approximately 2.1 million clones, with more than 85% occurring once and the leading ten covering 0.39%. Sequences were obtained from naive CD4+ T cells from PBMCs. Subset meaning: CD45RA+ positively selected. This chain connects TRBV5-1 to TRBJ2-3; no clear D gene. This clonotype was sampled from a young man in good health. Some clones in this sample may be carry-over from other donors' samples. In DNA form, the CDR3 reads TGCGCCAGCAGCGTGGACCCGACGGCAGATACGCAGTATTTT. Residues: CASSVDPTADTQYF. Complete variable domain (other parts from reference TRBV5-1 and TRBJ2-3): KAGVTQTPRYLIKTRGQQVTLSCSPISGHRSVSWYQQTPGQGLQFLFEYFSETQRNKGNFPGRFSGRQFSNSRSEMNVSTLELGDSALYLCASSVDPTADTQYFGPGTRLTVL.